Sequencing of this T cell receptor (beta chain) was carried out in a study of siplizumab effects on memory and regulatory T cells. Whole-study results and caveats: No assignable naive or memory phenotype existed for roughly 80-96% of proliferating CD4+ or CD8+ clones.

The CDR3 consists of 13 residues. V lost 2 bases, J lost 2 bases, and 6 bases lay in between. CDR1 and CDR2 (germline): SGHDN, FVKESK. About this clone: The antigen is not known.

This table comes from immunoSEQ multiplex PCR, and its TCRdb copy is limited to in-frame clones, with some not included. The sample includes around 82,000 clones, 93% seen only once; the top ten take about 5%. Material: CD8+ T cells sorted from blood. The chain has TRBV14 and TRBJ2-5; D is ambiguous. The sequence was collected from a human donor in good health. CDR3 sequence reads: CASSQFLQETQYF. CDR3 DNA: TGTGCCAGCAGCCAATTCCTGCAAGAGACCCAGTACTTC.